This TCR beta chain was documented in a study of spatial heterogeneity in lung cancer. CDR3 size: 18 residues. Germline V gene sequence: CDR1 SGHRS, CDR2 YFSETQ. V lost 0 bases and J lost 0, with 16 bases in between. This clonotype was counted ten times or more. Time point of the sample: sample taken at primary tumor resection. Whole RNA was taken from tumor, nontumor lung or frozen PBMC; it was then sequenced unsorted. TCRdb itself ran the 5' RACE reads through MiXCR, one entry per CDR3 protein. The data show around 48,000 distinct CDR3 sequences, around 5.2% seen once. This TCR was sampled from a male donor with early-stage non-small cell lung cancer. This chain connects TRBV5-1 to TRBJ2-1; D is unclear. The material was PBMCs, obtained at surgery. The CDR3, as DNA: TGCGCCAGCAGCTTGGCCAGTGGGCCTATGAGCTCCTACAATGAGCAGTTCTTC. Translated: CASSLASGPMSSYNEQFF.